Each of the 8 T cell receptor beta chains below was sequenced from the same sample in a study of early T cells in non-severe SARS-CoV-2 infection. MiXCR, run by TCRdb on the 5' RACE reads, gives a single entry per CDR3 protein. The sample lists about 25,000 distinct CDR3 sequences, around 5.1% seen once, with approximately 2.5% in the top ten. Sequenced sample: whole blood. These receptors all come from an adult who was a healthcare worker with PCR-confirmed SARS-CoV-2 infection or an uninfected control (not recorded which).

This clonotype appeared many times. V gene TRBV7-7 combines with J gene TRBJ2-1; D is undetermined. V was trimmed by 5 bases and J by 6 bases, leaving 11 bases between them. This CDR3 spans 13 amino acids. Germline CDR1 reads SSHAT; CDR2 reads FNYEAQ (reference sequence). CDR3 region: CASSPSVGNEQFF. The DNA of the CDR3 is TGTGCCAGCAGCCCTAGTGTGGGCAATGAGCAGTTCTTC.

The CDR3 bases are TGCAGTGCTAGAGTGAGGGCAGGCGTATATGGCTACACCTTC. This sequence encodes CSARVRAGVYGYTF. V usage is TRBV20-1 and J usage is TRBJ1-2, with D unclear. Germline-derived CDR1 and CDR2 are DFQATT and SNEGSKA (reference sequence). CDR3 length: 14 amino acids. Trimming shortened V by 1 base and J by 5 bases, and 14 bases separated the two germline ends.

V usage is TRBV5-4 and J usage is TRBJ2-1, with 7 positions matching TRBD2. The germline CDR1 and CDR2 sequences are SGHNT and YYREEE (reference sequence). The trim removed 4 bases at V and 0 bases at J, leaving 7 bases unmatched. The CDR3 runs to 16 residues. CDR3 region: CASSPGGGSSYNEQFF. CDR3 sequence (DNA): TGTGCCAGCAGCCCGGGCGGCGGGAGCTCCTACAATGAGCAGTTCTTC.

In nucleotides, the CDR3 is TGTGCCATCGGACTAGCAAGTAACATTCAGTACTTC. This codes for CAIGLASNIQYF. The rearrangement links TRBV10-3 to TRBJ2-4; TRBD2 agrees at 8 bases. V lost 8 bases to trimming and J lost 7 bases; unmatched junction nucleotides: 4. The CDR3 is made up of 12 amino acids. Germline V CDR1 and CDR2: ENHRY, SYGVKD.

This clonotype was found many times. The CDR3 loop is CASGNRGRNTGELFF. In DNA form, the CDR3 reads TGCGCCAGCGGTAACAGGGGGCGCAACACCGGGGAGCTGTTTTTT. The chain recombines TRBV10-1 with TRBJ2-2, with 9 bases aligning to TRBD1. V lost 8 bases and J lost 2; bases outside the gene matches: 6. Germline CDR1 WNHNN, CDR2 SYGVQD (reference sequence). This CDR3 has 15 residues.

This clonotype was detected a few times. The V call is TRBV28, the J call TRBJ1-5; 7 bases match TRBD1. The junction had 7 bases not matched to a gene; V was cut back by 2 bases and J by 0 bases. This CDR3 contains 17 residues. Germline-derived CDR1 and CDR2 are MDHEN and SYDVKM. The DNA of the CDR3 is TGTGCCAGCAGTTTAGGGGGGACAGCGTATAGCAATCAGCCCCAGCATTTT. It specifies CASSLGGTAYSNQPQHF.

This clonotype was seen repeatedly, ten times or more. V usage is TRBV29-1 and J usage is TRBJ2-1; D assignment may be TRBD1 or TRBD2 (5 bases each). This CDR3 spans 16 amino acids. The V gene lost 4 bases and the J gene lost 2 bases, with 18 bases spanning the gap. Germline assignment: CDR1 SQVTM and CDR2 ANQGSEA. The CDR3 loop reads CSVVASGTQAYNEQFF. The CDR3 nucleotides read TGCAGCGTTGTAGCTTCTGGGACCCAGGCCTACAATGAGCAGTTCTTC.

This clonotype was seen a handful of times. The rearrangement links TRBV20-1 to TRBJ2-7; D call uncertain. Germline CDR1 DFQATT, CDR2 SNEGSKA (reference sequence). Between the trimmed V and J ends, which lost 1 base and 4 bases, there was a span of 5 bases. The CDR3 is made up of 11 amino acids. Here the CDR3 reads CSARGVYEQYF. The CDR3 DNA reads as TGCAGTGCTAGAGGGGTGTACGAGCAGTACTTC.